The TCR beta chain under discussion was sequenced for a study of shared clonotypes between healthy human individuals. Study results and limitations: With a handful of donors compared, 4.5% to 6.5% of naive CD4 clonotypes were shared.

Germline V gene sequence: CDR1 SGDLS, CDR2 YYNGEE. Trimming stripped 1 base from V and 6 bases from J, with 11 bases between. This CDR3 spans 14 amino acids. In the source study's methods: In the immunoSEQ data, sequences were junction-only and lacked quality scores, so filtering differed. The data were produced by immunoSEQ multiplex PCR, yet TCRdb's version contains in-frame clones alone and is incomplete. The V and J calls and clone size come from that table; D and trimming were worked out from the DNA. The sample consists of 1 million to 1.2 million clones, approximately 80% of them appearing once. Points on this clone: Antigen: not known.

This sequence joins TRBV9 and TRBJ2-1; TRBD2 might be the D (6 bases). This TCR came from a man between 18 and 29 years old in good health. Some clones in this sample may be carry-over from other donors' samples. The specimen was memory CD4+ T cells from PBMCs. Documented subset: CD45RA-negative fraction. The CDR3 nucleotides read TGTGCCAGCAGCGTATCGGGCGGGGTCAATGAGCAGTTCTTC. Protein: CASSVSGGVNEQFF.